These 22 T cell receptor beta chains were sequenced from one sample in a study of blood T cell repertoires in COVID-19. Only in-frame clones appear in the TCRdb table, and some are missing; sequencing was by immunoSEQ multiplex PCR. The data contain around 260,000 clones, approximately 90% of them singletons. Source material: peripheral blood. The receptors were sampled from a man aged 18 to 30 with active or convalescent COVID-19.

This CDR3 reads CASSRPSTGLSRYPPLHF. For the CDR3, the DNA is TGTGCCAGCAGTCGCCCCTCGACGGGACTTTCTCGTTACCCACCCCTCCACTTT. The chain recombines TRBV28 with TRBJ1-6; possible D gene TRBD1, 5 bases. The V gene lost 5 bases and the J gene lost 11 bases, with 28 bases spanning the gap. The CDR3 is 18 residues long. Germline-derived CDR1 and CDR2 are MDHEN and SYDVKM.

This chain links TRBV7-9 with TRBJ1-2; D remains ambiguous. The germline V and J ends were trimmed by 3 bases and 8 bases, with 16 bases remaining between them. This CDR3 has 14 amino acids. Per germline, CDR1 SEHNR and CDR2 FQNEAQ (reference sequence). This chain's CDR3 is CASSFPESYEGYTF. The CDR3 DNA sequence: TGTGCCAGCAGCTTCCCGGAGTCCTATGAGGGCTACACCTTC.

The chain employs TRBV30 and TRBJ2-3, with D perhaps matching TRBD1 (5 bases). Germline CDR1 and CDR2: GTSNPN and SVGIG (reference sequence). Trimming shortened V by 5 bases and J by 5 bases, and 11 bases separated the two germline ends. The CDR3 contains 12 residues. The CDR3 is CAWGAVGDTQYF. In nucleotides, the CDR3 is TGTGCCTGGGGGGCGGTAGGAGATACGCAGTATTTT.

CDR3 residues: CASSQGVGGPTDTQYF. CDR3 sequence (DNA): TGTGCCAGCAGCCAAGGGGTGGGGGGGCCGACAGATACGCAGTATTTT. The chain is built from TRBV3-1 (or the pseudogene TRBV3-2) and TRBJ2-3; a weak D match, TRBD2 (7 bases). This CDR3 has 16 residues. CDR1 LGHDT and CDR2 YNNKEL come from the germline V gene (reference sequence). V was cut by 1 base and J by 3 bases, with 14 bases left in between.

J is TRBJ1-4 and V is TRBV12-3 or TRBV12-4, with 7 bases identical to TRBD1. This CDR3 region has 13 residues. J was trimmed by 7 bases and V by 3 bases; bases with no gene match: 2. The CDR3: CASSLGQLEKLFF. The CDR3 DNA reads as TGTGCCAGCAGTTTGGGACAGCTTGAAAAACTGTTTTTT.

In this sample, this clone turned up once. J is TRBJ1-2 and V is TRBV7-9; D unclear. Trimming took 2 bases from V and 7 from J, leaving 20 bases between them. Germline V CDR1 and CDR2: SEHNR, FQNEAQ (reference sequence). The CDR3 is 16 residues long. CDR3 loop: CASSLTAALDGVGYTF. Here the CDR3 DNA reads TGTGCCAGCAGCTTAACGGCGGCGTTGGACGGGGTTGGCTACACCTTC.

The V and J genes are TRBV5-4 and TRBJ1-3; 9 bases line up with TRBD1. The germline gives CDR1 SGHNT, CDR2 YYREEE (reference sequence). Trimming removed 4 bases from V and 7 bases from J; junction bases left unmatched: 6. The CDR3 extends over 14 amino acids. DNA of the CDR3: TGTGCCAGCAGCCGGGACAGGGTGCGGAACACCATATATTTT. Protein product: CASSRDRVRNTIYF.

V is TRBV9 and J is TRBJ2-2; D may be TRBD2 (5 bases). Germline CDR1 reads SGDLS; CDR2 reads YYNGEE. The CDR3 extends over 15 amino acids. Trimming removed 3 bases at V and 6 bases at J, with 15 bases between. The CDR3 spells CASSEHFGRAGELFF. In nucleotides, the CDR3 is TGTGCCAGCAGCGAACATTTCGGGCGGGCCGGGGAGCTGTTTTTT.

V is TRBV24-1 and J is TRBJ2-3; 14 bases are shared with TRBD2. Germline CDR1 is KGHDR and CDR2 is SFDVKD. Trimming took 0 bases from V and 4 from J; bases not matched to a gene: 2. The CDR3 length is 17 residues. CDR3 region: CATSDLWTSGGPDTQYF. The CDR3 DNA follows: TGTGCCACCAGTGATTTGTGGACTAGCGGGGGGCCAGATACGCAGTATTTT.

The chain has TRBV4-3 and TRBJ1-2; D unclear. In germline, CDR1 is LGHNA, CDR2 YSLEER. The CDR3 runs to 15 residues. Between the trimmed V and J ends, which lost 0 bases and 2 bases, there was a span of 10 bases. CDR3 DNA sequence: TGCGCCAGCAGCCAAGATTTACGGGAGAACTATGGCTACACCTTC. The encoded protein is CASSQDLRENYGYTF.

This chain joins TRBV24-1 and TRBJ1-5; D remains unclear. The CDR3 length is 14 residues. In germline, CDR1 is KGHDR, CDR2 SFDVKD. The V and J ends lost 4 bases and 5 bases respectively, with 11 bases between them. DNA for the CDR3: TGTGCCACCAGTGAACCATCCGGGGATCAGCCCCAGCATTTT. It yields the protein CATSEPSGDQPQHF.

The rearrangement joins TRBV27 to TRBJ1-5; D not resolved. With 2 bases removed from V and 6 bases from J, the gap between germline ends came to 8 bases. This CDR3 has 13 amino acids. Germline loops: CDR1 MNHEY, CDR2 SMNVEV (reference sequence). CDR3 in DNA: TGTGCCAGCAGTTTAGAGATATTTCAGCCCCAGCATTTT. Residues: CASSLEIFQPQHF.

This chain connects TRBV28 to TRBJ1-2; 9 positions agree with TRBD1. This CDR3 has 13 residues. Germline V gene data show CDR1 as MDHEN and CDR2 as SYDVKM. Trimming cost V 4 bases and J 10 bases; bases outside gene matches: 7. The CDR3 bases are TGTGCCAGCAGTTCCCCGGACAGGGGAGCCTACACCTTC. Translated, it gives CASSSPDRGAYTF.

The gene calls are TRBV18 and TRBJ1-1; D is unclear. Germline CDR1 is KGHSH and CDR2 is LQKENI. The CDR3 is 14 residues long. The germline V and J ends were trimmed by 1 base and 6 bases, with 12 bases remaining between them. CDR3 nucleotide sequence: TGTGCCAGCTCACCACTAGAGGGAAAGGCTGAAGCTTTCTTT. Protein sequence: CASSPLEGKAEAFF. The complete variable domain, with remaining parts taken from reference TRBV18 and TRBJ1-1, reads NAGVMQNPRHLVRRRGQEARLRCSPMKGHSHVYWYRQLPEEGLKFMVYLQKENIIDESGMPKERFSAEFPKEGPSILRIQQVVRGDSAAYFCASSPLEGKAEAFFGQGTRLTVV.

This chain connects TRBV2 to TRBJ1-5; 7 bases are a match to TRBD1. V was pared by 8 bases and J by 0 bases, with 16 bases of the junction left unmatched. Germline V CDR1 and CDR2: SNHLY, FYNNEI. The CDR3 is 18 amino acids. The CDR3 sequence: CASSGLTGTFYSNQPQHF. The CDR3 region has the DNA TGTGCCAGCTCGGGATTGACAGGGACCTTCTATAGCAATCAGCCCCAGCATTTT.

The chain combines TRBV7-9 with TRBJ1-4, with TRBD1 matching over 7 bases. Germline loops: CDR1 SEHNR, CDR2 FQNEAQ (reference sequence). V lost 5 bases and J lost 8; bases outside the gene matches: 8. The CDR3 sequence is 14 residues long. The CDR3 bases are TGTGCCAGCAGCACAGGGGTTATGCGGGAAAAACTGTTTTTT. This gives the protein CASSTGVMREKLFF.

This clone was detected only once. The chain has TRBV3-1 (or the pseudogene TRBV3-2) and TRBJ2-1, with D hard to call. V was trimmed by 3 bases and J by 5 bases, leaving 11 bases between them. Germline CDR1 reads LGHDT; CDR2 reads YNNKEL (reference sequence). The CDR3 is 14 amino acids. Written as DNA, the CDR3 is TGTGCCAGCAGCCAGACAAACCAAAACAATGAGCAGTTCTTC. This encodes CASSQTNQNNEQFF.

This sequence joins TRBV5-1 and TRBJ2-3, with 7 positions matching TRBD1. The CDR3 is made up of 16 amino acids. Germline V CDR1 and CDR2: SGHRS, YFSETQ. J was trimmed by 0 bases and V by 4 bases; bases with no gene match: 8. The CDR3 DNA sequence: TGCGCCAGCAGCCCTGGGGACAGCCTAAGCACAGATACGCAGTATTTT. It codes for CASSPGDSLSTDTQYF. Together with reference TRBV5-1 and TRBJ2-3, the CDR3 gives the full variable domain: KAGVTQTPRYLIKTRGQQVTLSCSPISGHRSVSWYQQTPGQGLQFLFEYFSETQRNKGNFPGRFSGRQFSNSRSEMNVSTLELGDSALYLCASSPGDSLSTDTQYFGPGTRLTVL.

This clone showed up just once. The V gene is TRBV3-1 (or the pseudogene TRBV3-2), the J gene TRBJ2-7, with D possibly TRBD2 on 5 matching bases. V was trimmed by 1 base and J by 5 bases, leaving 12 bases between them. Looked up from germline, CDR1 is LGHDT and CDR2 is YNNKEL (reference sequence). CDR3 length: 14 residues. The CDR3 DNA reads TGTGCCAGCAGCCAAGTGGGTGGAGGCGACGAGCAGTACTTC. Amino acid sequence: CASSQVGGGDEQYF.

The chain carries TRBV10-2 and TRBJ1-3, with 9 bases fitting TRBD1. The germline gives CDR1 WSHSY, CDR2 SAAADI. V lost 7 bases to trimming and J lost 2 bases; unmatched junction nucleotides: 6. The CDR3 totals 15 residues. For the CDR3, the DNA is TGCGCCAGCATTACCGGGACAGGGACTGGAAACACCATATATTTT. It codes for CASITGTGTGNTIYF.

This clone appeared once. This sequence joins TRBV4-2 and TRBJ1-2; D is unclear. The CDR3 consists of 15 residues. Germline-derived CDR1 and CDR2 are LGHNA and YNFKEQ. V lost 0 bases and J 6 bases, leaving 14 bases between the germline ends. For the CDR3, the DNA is TGTGCCAGCAGCCAAGATCTCGAGAGGGCAGATGGCTACACCTTC. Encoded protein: CASSQDLERADGYTF.

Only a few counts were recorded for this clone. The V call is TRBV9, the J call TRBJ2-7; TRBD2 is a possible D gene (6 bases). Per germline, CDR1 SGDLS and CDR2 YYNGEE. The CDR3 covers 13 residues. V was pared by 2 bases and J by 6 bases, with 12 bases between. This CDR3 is CASSVPGGGEQYF. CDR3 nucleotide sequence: TGTGCCAGCAGCGTCCCCGGGGGAGGCGAGCAGTACTTC.